This T cell receptor (beta chain) was observed in a study of cytomegalovirus exposure and HLA in healthy donors. Generated by immunoSEQ multiplex PCR, the TCRdb table keeps only in-frame clones and is missing some. Of 350,000 or so clones in the sample, 75% to 90% were seen once. The CDR3 consists of 14 residues. Germline lookup yields CDR1 SGHNT and CDR2 YENEEA. V shed 5 bases, J shed 8 bases, and the junction held 9 bases outside the gene matches. Input material: PBMCs. The chain uses TRBV11-3 and TRBJ2-1; 7 nucleotides agree with TRBD2. This receptor was identified in a woman aged 18-29 years in good health and CMV-seronegative. For the CDR3, the DNA is TGTGCCAGCAGCCCGGGGAGGGCCCTGGATGAGCAGTTCTTC. Protein product: CASSPGRALDEQFF. Variable domain in full (rest from reference TRBV11-3 and TRBJ2-1): EAGVVQSPRYKIIEKKQPVAFWCNPISGHNTLYWYLQNLGQGPELLIRYENEEAVDDSQLPKDRFSAERLKGVDSTLKIQPAELGDSAVYLCASSPGRALDEQFFGPGTRLTVL.